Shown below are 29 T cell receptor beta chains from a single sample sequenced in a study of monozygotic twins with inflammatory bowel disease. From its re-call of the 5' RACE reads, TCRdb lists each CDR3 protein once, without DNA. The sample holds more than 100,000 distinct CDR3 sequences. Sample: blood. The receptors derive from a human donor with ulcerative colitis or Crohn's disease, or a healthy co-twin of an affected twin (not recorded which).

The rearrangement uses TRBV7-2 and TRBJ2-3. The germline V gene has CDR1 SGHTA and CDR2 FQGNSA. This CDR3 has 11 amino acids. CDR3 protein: CASGSTDTQYF. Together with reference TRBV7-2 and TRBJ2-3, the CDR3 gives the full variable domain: GAGVSQSPSNKVTEKGKDVELRCDPISGHTALYWYRQSLGQGLEFLIYFQGNSAPDKSGLPSDRFSAERTGGSVSTLTIQRTQQEDSAVYLCASGSTDTQYFGPGTRLTVL.

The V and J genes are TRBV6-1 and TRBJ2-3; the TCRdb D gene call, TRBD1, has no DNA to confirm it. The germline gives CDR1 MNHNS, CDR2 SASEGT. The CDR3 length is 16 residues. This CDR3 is CASSPGMVRSTDTQYF.

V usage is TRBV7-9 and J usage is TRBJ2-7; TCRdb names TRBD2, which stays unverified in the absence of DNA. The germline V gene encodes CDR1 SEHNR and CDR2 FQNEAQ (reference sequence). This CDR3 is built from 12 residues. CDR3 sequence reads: CASSLEEVEQYF.

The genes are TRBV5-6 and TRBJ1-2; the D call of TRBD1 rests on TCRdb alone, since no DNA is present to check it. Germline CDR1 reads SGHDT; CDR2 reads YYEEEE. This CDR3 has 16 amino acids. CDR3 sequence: CASSYTSQGLLYGYTF.

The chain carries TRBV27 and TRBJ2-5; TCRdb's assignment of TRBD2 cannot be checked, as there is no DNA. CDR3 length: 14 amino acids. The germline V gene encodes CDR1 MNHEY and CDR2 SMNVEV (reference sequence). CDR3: CATSPGLAIGTQYF.

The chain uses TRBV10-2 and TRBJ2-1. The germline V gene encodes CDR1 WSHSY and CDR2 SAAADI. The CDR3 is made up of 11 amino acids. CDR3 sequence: CASSAYNEQFF.

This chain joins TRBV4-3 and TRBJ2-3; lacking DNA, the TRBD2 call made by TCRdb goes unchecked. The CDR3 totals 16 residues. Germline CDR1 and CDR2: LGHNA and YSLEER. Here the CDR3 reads CASSLGSSTEADTQYF.

The CDR3 is CSALDRERPYEQYF. J is TRBJ2-7 and V is TRBV20-1; there is no DNA to check the TCRdb D call of TRBD1. The CDR3 totals 14 residues. Germline CDR1 is DFQATT and CDR2 is SNEGSKA (reference sequence).

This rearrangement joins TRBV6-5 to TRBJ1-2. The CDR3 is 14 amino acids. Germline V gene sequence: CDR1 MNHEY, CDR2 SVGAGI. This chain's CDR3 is CASSYQPANYGYTF.

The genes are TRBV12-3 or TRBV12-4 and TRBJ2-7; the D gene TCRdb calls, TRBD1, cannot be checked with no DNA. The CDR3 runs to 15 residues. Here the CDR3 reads CASSPTGTETYEQYF.

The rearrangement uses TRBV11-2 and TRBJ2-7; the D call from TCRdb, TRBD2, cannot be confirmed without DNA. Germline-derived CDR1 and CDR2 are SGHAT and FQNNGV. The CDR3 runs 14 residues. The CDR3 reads CASSGTSAIYEQYF.

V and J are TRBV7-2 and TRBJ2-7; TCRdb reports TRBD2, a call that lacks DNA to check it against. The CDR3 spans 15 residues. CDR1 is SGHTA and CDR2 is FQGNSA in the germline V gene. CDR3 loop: CASSPSTGLSKEQYF.

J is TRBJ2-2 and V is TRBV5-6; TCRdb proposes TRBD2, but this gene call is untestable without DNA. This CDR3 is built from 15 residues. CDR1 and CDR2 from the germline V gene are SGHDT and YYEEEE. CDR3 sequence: CASSPGLANTGELFF.

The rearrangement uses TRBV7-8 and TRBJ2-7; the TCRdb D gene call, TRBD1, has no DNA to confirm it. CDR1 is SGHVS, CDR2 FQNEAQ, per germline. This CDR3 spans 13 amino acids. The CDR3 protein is CASSTGASYEQYF.

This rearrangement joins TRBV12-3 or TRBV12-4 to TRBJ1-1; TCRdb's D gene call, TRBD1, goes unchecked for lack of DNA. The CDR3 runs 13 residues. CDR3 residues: CASRLSGVPEAFF.

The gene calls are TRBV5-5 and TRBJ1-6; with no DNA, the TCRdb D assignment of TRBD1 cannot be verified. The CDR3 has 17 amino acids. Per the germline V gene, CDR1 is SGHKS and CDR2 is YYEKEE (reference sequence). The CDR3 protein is CASSKAQGALGNSPLHF.

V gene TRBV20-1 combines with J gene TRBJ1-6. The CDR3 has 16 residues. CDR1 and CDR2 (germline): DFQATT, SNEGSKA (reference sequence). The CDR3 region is CSAPPPGGPSRTPLHF.

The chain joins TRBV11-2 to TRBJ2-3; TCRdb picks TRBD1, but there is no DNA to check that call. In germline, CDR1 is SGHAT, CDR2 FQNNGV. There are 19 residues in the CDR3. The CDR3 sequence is CASSLGPVGRLGLRDTQYF.

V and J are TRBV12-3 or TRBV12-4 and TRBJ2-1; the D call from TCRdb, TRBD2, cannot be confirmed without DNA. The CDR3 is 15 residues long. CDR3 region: CASRGGLQTYNEQFF.

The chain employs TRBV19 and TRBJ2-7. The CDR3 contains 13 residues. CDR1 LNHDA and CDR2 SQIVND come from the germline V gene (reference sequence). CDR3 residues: CASSRRDSYEQYF.

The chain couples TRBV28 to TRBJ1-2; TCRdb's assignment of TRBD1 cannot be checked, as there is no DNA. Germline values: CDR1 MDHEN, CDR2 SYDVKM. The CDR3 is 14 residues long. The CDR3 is CASIRSDRGLGYTF.

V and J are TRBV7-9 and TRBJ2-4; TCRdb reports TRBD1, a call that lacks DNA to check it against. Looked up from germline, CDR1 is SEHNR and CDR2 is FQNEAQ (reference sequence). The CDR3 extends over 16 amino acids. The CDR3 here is CASSFGGGMSKNIQYF.

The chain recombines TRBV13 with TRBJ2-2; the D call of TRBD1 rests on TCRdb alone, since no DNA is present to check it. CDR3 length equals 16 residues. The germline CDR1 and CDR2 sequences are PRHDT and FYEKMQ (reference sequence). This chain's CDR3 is CASSLDGTGNTGELFF.

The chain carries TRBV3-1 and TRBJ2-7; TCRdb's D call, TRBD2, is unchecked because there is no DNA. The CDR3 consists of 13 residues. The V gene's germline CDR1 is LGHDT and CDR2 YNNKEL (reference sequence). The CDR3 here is CASSRLGPYEQYF.

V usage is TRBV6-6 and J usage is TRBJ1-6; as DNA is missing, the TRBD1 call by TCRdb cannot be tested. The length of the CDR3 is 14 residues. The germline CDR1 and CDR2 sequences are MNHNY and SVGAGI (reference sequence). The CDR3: CASSYGQGASPLHF.

The CDR3 reads CSASVGTSTDTQYF. This sequence joins TRBV20-1 and TRBJ2-3. CDR1 and CDR2 from the germline V gene are DFQATT and SNEGSKA (reference sequence). CDR3 length: 14 residues.

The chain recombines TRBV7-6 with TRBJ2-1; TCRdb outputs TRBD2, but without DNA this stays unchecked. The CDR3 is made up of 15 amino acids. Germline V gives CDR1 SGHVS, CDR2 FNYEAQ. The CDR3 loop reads CASSLESSGRGAQFF.

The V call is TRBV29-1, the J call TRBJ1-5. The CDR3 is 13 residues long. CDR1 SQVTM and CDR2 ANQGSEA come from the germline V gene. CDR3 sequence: CSVARASNQPQHF.

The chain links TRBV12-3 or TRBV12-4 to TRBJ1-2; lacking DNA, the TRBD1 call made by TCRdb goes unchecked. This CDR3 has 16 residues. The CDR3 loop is CASRAGTYTRDYGYTF.